This T cell receptor beta chain stems from a study of blood T cell repertoires in COVID-19. V lost 6 bases, J lost 8 bases, and 11 bases lay in between. CDR1 and CDR2 from the germline V gene are MNHEY and SMNVEV (reference sequence). This CDR3 region has 13 residues. The assay was immunoSEQ multiplex PCR, and TCRdb's table has in-frame clones only and misses some. There are 100,000 or so clones in the sample; roughly 85% occur only once, and around 4.5% lies in the top ten. This receptor was identified in a man aged 50 to 59 with acute or convalescent COVID-19. Sequenced: peripheral blood. V and J are TRBV27 and TRBJ1-6; a possible D gene is TRBD1 (6 bases). The CDR3 coding sequence is TGTGCCAGCAGCCCGGACAGATATTCACCCCTCCACTTT. Protein product: CASSPDRYSPLHF.